These 21 T cell receptor beta chains were sequenced from one sample in a study of T cell repertoires in cytomegalovirus infection. TCRdb processed the reads anew with MiXCR; each CDR3 protein has one entry. The top ten clones hold about 12% of a sample with some 800,000 distinct CDR3 sequences, roughly 29% of them seen once. Their target antigens are unknown. This specimen consisted of cultured CD8+ T cells from PBMCs, obtained from culture after CMV antigen stimulation. Receptors were obtained from a human donor in good health (CMV status not recorded). Some clones in this sample may be carry-over from other donors' samples.

CDR3 nucleotides: TGTGCCAGCAGCTTAGGCCGGGGGGACAGGGGGCTGGTTGGCTACACCTTC. It codes for CASSLGRGDRGLVGYTF. This chain uses TRBV7-6 with TRBJ1-2; 12 nucleotides align to TRBD1. This CDR3 is 17 amino acids long. The trim removed 1 base at V and 7 bases at J, leaving 10 bases unmatched. The germline V gene encodes CDR1 SGHVS and CDR2 FNYEAQ.

J is TRBJ1-1 and V is TRBV12-5; TRBD1 might be the D (5 bases). Trimming took off 6 bases at V and 1 base at J, with 12 bases between the two ends. CDR1 and CDR2 from the germline V gene are LGHNT and FRNRAP. CDR3 length equals 14 residues. Written as DNA, the CDR3 is TGTGCTAGTGGCCCGGCGGGACGGAACACTGAAGCTTTCTTT. Amino acid sequence: CASGPAGRNTEAFF.

This chain uses TRBV6-5 with TRBJ2-7; maybe TRBD1 (6 bases). Trimming took off 7 bases at V and 5 bases at J, with 15 bases between the two ends. The CDR3 is made up of 13 amino acids. CDR1 and CDR2 from the germline V gene are MNHEY and SVGAGI. The CDR3 DNA follows: TGTGCCAGCACGGGTACAGGGAGACACGAGCAGTACGTC. As protein: CASTGTGRHEQYV.

The rearrangement links TRBV27 to TRBJ1-6, with unresolved D. The length of the CDR3 is 14 residues. Germline V gene lookup returns CDR1 MNHEY and CDR2 SMNVEV (reference sequence). The V end lost 7 bases, the J end lost 5 bases, and 12 bases lay between the germline ends. Here the CDR3 reads CASTVGLDNSPLHF. CDR3 sequence (DNA): TGTGCCAGCACGGTGGGTTTGGATAATTCACCCCTCCACTTT.

This clonotype was counted ten times or more. The chain combines TRBV7-2 with TRBJ1-6, with 11 bases lining up with TRBD1. Germline CDR1 SGHTA, CDR2 FQGNSA. This CDR3 is built from 15 residues. V was pared by 1 base and J by 10 bases, with 3 bases of the junction left unmatched. The CDR3 DNA reads TGTGCCAGCAGCTTAGGGACAGGGGGCAGCTCACCCCTCCACTTT. Protein: CASSLGTGGSSPLHF.

This clonotype was picked up a small number of times. This chain connects TRBV7-2 to TRBJ2-3; D is unresolved. This CDR3 region has 15 residues. The V gene lost 5 bases and the J gene lost 0 bases, with 12 bases spanning the gap. Germline-derived CDR1 and CDR2 are SGHTA and FQGNSA. CDR3 loop: CASSLIAASTDTQYF. The CDR3 nucleotides are TGTGCCAGCAGCCTTATAGCAGCCAGCACAGATACGCAGTATTTT.

The rearrangement uses TRBV2 and TRBJ1-6; 9 bases map to TRBD1. V shed 2 bases and J 7 bases; nucleotides not matched to a gene: 9. CDR3 length equals 17 residues. Per germline, CDR1 SNHLY and CDR2 FYNNEI. Here the CDR3 DNA reads TGTGCCAGCAGTGAACTACCGGGACAGGGAGTAAATTCACCCCTCCACTTT. This codes for CASSELPGQGVNSPLHF.

This clonotype was picked up a small number of times. The rearrangement links TRBV28 to TRBJ2-5, with 8 bases fitting TRBD2. The CDR3 is made up of 14 amino acids. Germline V gene sequence: CDR1 MDHEN, CDR2 SYDVKM. Losses at the gene ends were 5 bases for V and 2 bases for J; bases not matched to a gene: 4. CDR3 nucleotides: TGTGCCAGCAGTATACTAGCGGCTCAAGAGACCCAGTACTTC. Translation gives CASSILAAQETQYF.

The chain couples TRBV15 to TRBJ2-5; 7 positions agree with TRBD1. The J segment lost 6 bases and the V segment lost 4 bases, leaving 20 bases of the junction unmatched. The germline gives CDR1 LNHNV, CDR2 YYDKDF (reference sequence). CDR3 length: 18 amino acids. Written as DNA, the CDR3 is TGTGCCACCAGCACCCTATCCGACCGGGACAGCTTCTTGAAGACCCAGTACTTC. Amino acid sequence: CATSTLSDRDSFLKTQYF.

The V and J genes are TRBV4-1 and TRBJ1-2; D call uncertain. V lost 3 bases and J lost 2, with 13 bases in between. The germline V gene encodes CDR1 MGHRA and CDR2 YSYEKL. The CDR3 has 15 residues. CDR3 bases: TGCGCCAGCAGCCAGCTCGGGGAATCCAACTATGGCTACACCTTC. Its translation: CASSQLGESNYGYTF.

The chain is built from TRBV28 and TRBJ2-7, with 7 bases identical to TRBD1. The CDR3 extends over 14 amino acids. V gave up 7 bases and J gave up 2 bases; unmatched junction bases: 8. CDR1 MDHEN and CDR2 SYDVKM come from the germline V gene. The CDR3 loop is CASIRTGRTYEQYV. The DNA of the CDR3 is TGTGCCAGCATCCGGACAGGACGCACCTACGAGCAGTACGTC.

This chain uses TRBV18 with TRBJ2-1; TRBD2 might be the D (6 bases). The germline V gene has CDR1 KGHSH and CDR2 LQKENI. Trimming stripped 1 base from V and 4 bases from J, with 17 bases between. The CDR3 covers 17 residues. CDR3 nucleotides: TGTGCCAGCTCACCACTGGGACTGGAGGGACCTTACAATGAGCAGTTCTTC. This encodes CASSPLGLEGPYNEQFF.

V and J are TRBV13 and TRBJ1-6, with 7 bases matching TRBD1. The CDR3 covers 16 residues. Per germline, CDR1 PRHDT and CDR2 FYEKMQ (reference sequence). V shed 4 bases and J 4 bases; nucleotides not matched to a gene: 7. CDR3: CASSSKGTDYNSPLHF. The CDR3 DNA follows: TGTGCCAGCAGCTCAAAAGGGACAGATTATAATTCACCCCTCCACTTT.

The genes are TRBV27 and TRBJ2-5; D is unresolved. The CDR3 has 15 amino acids. The V gene lost 3 bases and the J gene lost 2 bases, with 13 bases spanning the gap. Germline V gene data show CDR1 as MNHEY and CDR2 as SMNVEV (reference sequence). The CDR3 loop reads CASSLAYSRQETQYF. CDR3 DNA: TGTGCCAGCAGTTTGGCCTATTCCAGGCAAGAGACCCAGTACTTC.

The V and J genes are TRBV7-9 and TRBJ2-7; D tentatively reads TRBD1 or TRBD2 (5 bases each). V lost 5 bases, J lost 0 bases, and 14 bases lay in between. The CDR3 has 15 residues. Germline lookup yields CDR1 SEHNR and CDR2 FQNEAQ (reference sequence). CDR3 residues: CASSHAGTISYEQYF. The CDR3 bases are TGTGCCAGCAGCCACGCCGGGACCATCTCCTACGAGCAGTACTTC.

This clonotype turned up a few times. The chain couples TRBV4-1 to TRBJ1-5; no firm D call. Germline V CDR1 and CDR2: MGHRA, YSYEKL. Deletions cut 1 base from V and 6 bases from J, with 13 bases between. The CDR3 covers 15 residues. CDR3 residues: CASSQGERAGQPQHF. The CDR3 DNA reads as TGCGCCAGCAGCCAAGGTGAGAGGGCGGGTCAGCCCCAGCATTTT.

This clonotype was picked up a small number of times. This chain connects TRBV28 to TRBJ1-1; D perhaps matches TRBD1 (5 bases). Deletions cut 3 bases from V and 4 bases from J, with 12 bases between. Germline CDR1 is MDHEN and CDR2 is SYDVKM. The CDR3 has 14 residues. CDR3 region: CASSFGDLVTEAFF. The DNA of the CDR3 is TGTGCCAGCAGTTTCGGGGACTTGGTCACTGAAGCTTTCTTT.

The chain joins TRBV7-2 to TRBJ2-1, with TRBD2 as a possible D gene (6 bases). V was trimmed by 5 bases and J by 8 bases, leaving 10 bases between them. The germline gives CDR1 SGHTA, CDR2 FQGNSA. This CDR3 contains 12 residues. The CDR3 sequence: CASSTGSYEQFF. CDR3 in DNA: TGTGCCAGCAGCACCGGGAGCTATGAGCAGTTCTTC.

The table lists this clonotype with a few counts. The chain has TRBV7-6 and TRBJ2-5; D is possibly TRBD2 (6 bases). The V and J ends lost 1 base and 1 base respectively, with 13 bases between them. This CDR3 is built from 16 residues. Germline loops: CDR1 SGHVS, CDR2 FNYEAQ. The CDR3 coding sequence is TGTGCCAGCAGCTTAGAGGGAGCGGGCCTCCAAGAGACCCAGTACTTC. This encodes CASSLEGAGLQETQYF.

The J gene is TRBJ1-6, the V gene TRBV5-4; 10 bases fit TRBD1. The CDR3 is 17 residues long. CDR1 is SGHNT and CDR2 is YYREEE in the germline V gene (reference sequence). Trimming at V came to 4 bases and at J to 15 bases, leaving 19 bases not matched to a gene. The DNA of the CDR3 is TGTGCCAGCAGCCCATCTCCCGGGACAGGGGCCTTGGGTGACCTCCACTTT. Amino acids: CASSPSPGTGALGDLHF.

The chain recombines TRBV28 with TRBJ2-5; no clear D. The CDR3 totals 13 residues. V was pared by 5 bases and J by 4 bases, with 11 bases between. Germline CDR1 reads MDHEN; CDR2 reads SYDVKM. This CDR3 is CASSIPVSETQYF. DNA for the CDR3: TGTGCCAGCAGTATCCCCGTTTCAGAGACCCAGTACTTC.